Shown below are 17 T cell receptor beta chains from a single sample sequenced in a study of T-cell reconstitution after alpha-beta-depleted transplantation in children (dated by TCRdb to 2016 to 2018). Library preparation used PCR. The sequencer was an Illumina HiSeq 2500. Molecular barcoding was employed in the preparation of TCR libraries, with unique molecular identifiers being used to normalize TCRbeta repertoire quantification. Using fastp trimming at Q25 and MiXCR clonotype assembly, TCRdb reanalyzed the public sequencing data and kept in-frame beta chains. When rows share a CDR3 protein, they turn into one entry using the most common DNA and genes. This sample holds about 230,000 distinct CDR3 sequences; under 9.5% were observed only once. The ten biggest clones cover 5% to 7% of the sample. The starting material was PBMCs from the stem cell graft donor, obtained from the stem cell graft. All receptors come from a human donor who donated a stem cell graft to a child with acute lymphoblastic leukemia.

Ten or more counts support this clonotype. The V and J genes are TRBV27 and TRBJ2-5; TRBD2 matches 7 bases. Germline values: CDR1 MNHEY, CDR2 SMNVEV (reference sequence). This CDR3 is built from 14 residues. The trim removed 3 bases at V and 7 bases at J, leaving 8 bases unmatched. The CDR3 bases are TGTGCCAGCAGTTTTGAGAGGAAGCGGGGGACCCAGTACTTC. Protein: CASSFERKRGTQYF.

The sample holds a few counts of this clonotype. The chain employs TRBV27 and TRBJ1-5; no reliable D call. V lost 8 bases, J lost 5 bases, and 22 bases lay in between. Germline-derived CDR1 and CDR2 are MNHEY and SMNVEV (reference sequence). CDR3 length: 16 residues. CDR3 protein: CASSPRTRSPHQPQHF. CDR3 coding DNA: TGTGCCAGCTCTCCTCGGACCCGATCCCCTCATCAGCCCCAGCATTTT.

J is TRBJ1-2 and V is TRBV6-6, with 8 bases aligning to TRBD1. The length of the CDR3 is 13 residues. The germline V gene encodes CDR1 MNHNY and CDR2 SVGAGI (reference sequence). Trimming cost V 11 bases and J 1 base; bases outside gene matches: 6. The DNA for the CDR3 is TGTGCCGGCCAGGGGGCCGGTAACTATGGCTACACCTTC. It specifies CAGQGAGNYGYTF.

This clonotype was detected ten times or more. CDR3 residues: CASSLATGNNQPQHF. CDR3 in DNA: TGTGCCAGCAGTTTAGCAACAGGCAATAATCAGCCCCAGCATTTT. The chain uses TRBV12-3 or TRBV12-4 and TRBJ1-5; possibly TRBD1 for D (5 bases). Trimming left V 0 bases short and J 4 bases short, with 10 bases between. This CDR3 has 15 amino acids.

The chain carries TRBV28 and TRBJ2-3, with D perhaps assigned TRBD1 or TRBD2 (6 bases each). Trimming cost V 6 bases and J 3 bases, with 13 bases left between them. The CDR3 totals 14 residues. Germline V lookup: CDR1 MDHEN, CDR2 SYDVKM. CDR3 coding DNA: TGTGCCAGCAGACAGGGACTTGCTACAGATACGCAGTATTTT. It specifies CASRQGLATDTQYF. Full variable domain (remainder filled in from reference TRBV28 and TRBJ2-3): DVKVTQSSRYLVKRTGEKVFLECVQDMDHENMFWYRQDPGLGLRLIYFSYDVKMKEKGDIPEGYSVSREKKERFSLILESASTNQTSMYLCASRQGLATDTQYFGPGTRLTVL.

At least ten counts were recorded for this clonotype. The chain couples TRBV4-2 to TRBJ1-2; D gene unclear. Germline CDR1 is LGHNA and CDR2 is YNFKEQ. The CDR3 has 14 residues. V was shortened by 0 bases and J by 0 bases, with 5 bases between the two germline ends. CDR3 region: CASSQDRSNYGYTF. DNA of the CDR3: TGTGCCAGCAGCCAAGATCGATCTAACTATGGCTACACCTTC.

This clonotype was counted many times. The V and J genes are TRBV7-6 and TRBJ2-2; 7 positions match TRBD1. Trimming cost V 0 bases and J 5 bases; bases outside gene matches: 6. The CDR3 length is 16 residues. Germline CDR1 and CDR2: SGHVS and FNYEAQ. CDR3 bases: TGTGCCAGCAGCTTAGCGACAGGGTTGACGACCGGGGAGCTGTTTTTT. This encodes CASSLATGLTTGELFF.

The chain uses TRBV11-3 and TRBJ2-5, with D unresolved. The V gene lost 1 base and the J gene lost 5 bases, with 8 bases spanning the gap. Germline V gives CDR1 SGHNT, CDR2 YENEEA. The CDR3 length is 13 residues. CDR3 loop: CASSLVSTETQYF. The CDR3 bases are TGTGCCAGCAGCTTAGTTAGCACGGAGACCCAGTACTTC.

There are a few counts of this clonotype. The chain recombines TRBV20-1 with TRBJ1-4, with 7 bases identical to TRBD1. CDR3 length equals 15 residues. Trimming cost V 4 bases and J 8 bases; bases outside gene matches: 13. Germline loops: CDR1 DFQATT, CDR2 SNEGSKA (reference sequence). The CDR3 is CSATPIQGMTEKLFF. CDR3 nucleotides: TGCAGTGCTACCCCCATACAGGGGATGACGGAAAAACTGTTTTTT.

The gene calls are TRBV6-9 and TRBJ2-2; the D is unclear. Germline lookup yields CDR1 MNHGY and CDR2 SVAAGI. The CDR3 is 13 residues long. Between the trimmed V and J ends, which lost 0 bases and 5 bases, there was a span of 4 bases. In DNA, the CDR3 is TGTGCCAGCAGTTATTCGCCGACCGGGGAGCTGTTTTTT. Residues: CASSYSPTGELFF.

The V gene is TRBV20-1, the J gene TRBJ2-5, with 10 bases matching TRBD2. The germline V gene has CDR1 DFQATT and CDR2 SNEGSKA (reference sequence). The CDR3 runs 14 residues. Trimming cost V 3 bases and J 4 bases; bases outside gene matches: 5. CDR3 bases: TGCAGTGCTAGTTCAGCGGGGGGGCTAGAGACCCAGTACTTC. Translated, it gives CSASSAGGLETQYF.

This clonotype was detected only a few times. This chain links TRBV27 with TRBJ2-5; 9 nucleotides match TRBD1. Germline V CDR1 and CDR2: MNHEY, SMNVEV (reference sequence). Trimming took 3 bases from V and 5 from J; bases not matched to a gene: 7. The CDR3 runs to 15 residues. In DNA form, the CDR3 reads TGTGCCAGCAGTTTGTACAGGGGGCTAAAGGAGACCCAGTACTTC. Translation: CASSLYRGLKETQYF.

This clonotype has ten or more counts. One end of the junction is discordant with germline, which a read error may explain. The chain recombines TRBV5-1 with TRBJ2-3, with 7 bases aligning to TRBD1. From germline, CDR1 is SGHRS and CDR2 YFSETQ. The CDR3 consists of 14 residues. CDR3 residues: CASSSGQGTDTQYF. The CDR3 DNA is TGTGCCAGCAGCTCCGGACAGGGCACAGATACGCAGTATTTT.

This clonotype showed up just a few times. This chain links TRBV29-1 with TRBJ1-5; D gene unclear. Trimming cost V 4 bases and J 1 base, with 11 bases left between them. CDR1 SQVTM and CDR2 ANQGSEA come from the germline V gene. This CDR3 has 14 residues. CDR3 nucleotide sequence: TGCAGCGTTGTCGTCGAGGGAAGCAATCAGCCCCAGCATTTT. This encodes CSVVVEGSNQPQHF. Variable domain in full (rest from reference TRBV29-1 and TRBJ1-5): SAVISQKPSRDICQRGTSLTIQCQVDSQVTMMFWYRQQPGQSLTLIATANQGSEATYESGFVIDKFPISRPNLTFSTLTVSNMSPEDSSIYLCSVVVEGSNQPQHFGDGTRLSIL.

Here the CDR3 reads CASGGRGAFF. The CDR3 region has the DNA TGTGCCAGCGGCGGGAGGGGAGCTTTCTTT. The genes are TRBV6-5 and TRBJ1-1; the D gene is possibly TRBD1 (5 bases). Trimming cost V 8 bases and J 10 bases, with 11 bases left between them. CDR3 length equals 10 residues. The germline gives CDR1 MNHEY, CDR2 SVGAGI.

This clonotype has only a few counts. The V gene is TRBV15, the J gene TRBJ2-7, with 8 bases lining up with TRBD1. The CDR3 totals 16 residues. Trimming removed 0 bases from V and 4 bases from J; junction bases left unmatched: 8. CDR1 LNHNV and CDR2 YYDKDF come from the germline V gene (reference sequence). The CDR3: CATSREKGQGHYEQYF. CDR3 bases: TGTGCCACCAGCAGAGAAAAAGGACAGGGTCATTACGAGCAGTACTTC.

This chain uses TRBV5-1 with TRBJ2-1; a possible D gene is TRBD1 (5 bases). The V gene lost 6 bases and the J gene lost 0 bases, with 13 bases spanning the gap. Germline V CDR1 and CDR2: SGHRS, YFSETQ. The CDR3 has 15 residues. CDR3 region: CASNLGQFSYNEQFF. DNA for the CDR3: TGCGCCAGCAACCTGGGGCAGTTCTCCTACAATGAGCAGTTCTTC. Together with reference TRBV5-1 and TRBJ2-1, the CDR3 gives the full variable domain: KAGVTQTPRYLIKTRGQQVTLSCSPISGHRSVSWYQQTPGQGLQFLFEYFSETQRNKGNFPGRFSGRQFSNSRSEMNVSTLELGDSALYLCASNLGQFSYNEQFFGPGTRLTVL.